Listed below are T cell receptor beta chains from one sample, sequenced in a study of blood T cell repertoires in COVID-19. Sequencing was performed with immunoSEQ multiplex PCR; in TCRdb, only in-frame clones are kept and a portion is missing. The sample has 220,000 or so clones, around 86% seen once; the top ten hold under 7%. The sample was peripheral blood. These receptors came from a man between 60 and 75 years old who had recovered from COVID-19. The CDR3 runs from the conserved cysteine through the conserved F or W. Fields, in order: CDR3 length, D gene, V gene, J gene, clone size, CDR3 DNA, CDR3 protein. The D gene is left open where the match is weak. Part of the rows lack a size; the others show once, few, many or a class for expanded clones.

len: 16; d_gene: TRBD1; v_gene: TRBV18; j_gene: TRBJ2-2; abundance: .; CDR3nt: TGTGCCAGCTCACCACCGGGACAGGGGAACACCGGGGAGCTGTTTTTT; CDR3aa: CASSPPGQGNTGELFF
len: 13; d_gene: .; v_gene: TRBV6-5; j_gene: TRBJ1-1; abundance: .; CDR3nt: TGTGCCAGCAGTAGGACTGTGAACACTGAAGCTTTCTTT; CDR3aa: CASSRTVNTEAFF
len: 15; d_gene: TRBD1; v_gene: TRBV9; j_gene: TRBJ1-4; abundance: .; CDR3nt: TGTGCCAGCAGCACGTCCGGGACAGGGGGTGAAAAACTGTTTTTT; CDR3aa: CASSTSGTGGEKLFF
len: 12; d_gene: .; v_gene: TRBV2; j_gene: TRBJ2-1; abundance: .; CDR3nt: TGTGCCAGCAGGACAGTTTACAGTGAGCAGTTCTTC; CDR3aa: CASRTVYSEQFF
len: 14; d_gene: TRBD1; v_gene: TRBV10-3; j_gene: TRBJ2-7; abundance: once; CDR3nt: TGTGCCATCAGGGGACAGGTCGGTGCGTACGAGCAGTACTTC; CDR3aa: CAIRGQVGAYEQYF
len: 17; d_gene: .; v_gene: TRBV4-3; j_gene: TRBJ2-3; abundance: .; CDR3nt: TGCGCCAGCAGCCGGGGGGTAGCGTTCACCCTCACAGATACGCAGTATTTT; CDR3aa: CASSRGVAFTLTDTQYF
len: 10; d_gene: .; v_gene: TRBV19; j_gene: TRBJ1-2; abundance: once; CDR3nt: TGTGCCTGCGGCACCTATGGCTACACCTTC; CDR3aa: CACGTYGYTF
len: 17; d_gene: TRBD2; v_gene: TRBV7-2; j_gene: TRBJ2-1; abundance: .; CDR3nt: TGTGCCAGCAGCTTAGGAGGAGCGGGAGGGTTATACAATGAGCAGTTCTTC; CDR3aa: CASSLGGAGGLYNEQFF
len: 16; d_gene: .; v_gene: TRBV28; j_gene: TRBJ1-2; abundance: .; CDR3nt: TGTGCCAGCAGTTTATACCCAGGTACTGCTAACTATGGCTACACCTTC; CDR3aa: CASSLYPGTANYGYTF
len: 12; d_gene: .; v_gene: TRBV18; j_gene: TRBJ2-5; abundance: once; CDR3nt: TGTGCCAGCTCACCACGGCTTGAGACCCAGTACTTC; CDR3aa: CASSPRLETQYF
len: 15; d_gene: TRBD1; v_gene: TRBV27; j_gene: TRBJ1-2; abundance: few; CDR3nt: TGTGCCAGCAGTCACGGGACAGGGGAAAACTATGGCTACACCTTC; CDR3aa: CASSHGTGENYGYTF
len: 16; d_gene: TRBD2; v_gene: TRBV5-6; j_gene: TRBJ2-7; abundance: .; CDR3nt: TGTGCCAGCAGCTTGTATGAAGTTGCGGGAGCATGGGAGCAGTACTTC; CDR3aa: CASSLYEVAGAWEQYF
len: 16; d_gene: .; v_gene: TRBV21-1; j_gene: TRBJ2-1; abundance: .; CDR3nt: TGTGCCAGCAGCACGAAGACAGGAAGCTCCTACAATGAGCAGTTCTTC; CDR3aa: CASSTKTGSSYNEQFF
len: 13; d_gene: .; v_gene: TRBV15; j_gene: TRBJ2-7; abundance: .; CDR3nt: TGTGCCACCGCGAAGAGTCCCTCCTACGAGCAGTACTTC; CDR3aa: CATAKSPSYEQYF
len: 15; d_gene: TRBD1; v_gene: TRBV9; j_gene: TRBJ1-1; abundance: .; CDR3nt: TGTGCCAGCAGCGGCGGGACAGGGGGTAGGACTGAAGCTTTCTTT; CDR3aa: CASSGGTGGRTEAFF